Listed below are T cell receptor beta chains from one sample, sequenced in a study of blood T cell repertoires in COVID-19. The table came from immunoSEQ multiplex PCR; TCRdb's copy has only in-frame clones and leaves some out. The sample shows 400,000 or so clones, roughly 87% of them seen only once. Sequencing input: PBMCs or T cells enriched from blood (not recorded which). The receptors were gathered from a woman aged 40 to 50 with acute COVID-19. Both conserved end residues are trimmed from each CDR3.

12,TRBJ1-1,TRBV30,AWRAQGLNTEAF
11,TRBJ2-7,TRBV7-6,ASSPLADNEQY
13,TRBJ1-6,TRBV5-1,ASRDRPGDSSPLH
14,TRBJ2-3,TRBV6-5,ASSYRTGGASDTQY
10,TRBJ1-1,TRBV30,AWLQGFTEAF
13,TRBJ2-3,TRBV30,AWSPGQGAGDTQY
14,TRBJ2-6,TRBV29-1,SVPGQGAAGANVLT
10,TRBJ2-7,TRBV15,ATSSPGAEQY
10,TRBJ2-1,TRBV7-9,ASSPDSPLLF
15,TRBJ1-2,TRBV27,ASSPKDRLYYNYGYT
14,TRBJ2-3,TRBV19,ASSSPLAGGLDTQY
13,TRBJ1-3,TRBV19,ASSRDRYSGNTIY
11,TRBJ1-1,TRBV6-5,ASSQSDRQRAF
11,TRBJ1-4,TRBV18,ASSPGTEEKLF
14,TRBJ1-1,TRBV25-1,ASSESTGGMNTEAF
13,TRBJ1-4,TRBV5-1,ASSLLQGSNEKLF
12,TRBJ1-6,TRBV2,ASSEGRYNSPLH
14,TRBJ2-2,TRBV4-2,ASSQDSGGLTGELF
14,TRBJ2-5,TRBV11-3,ASSAGTSGLQETQY
15,TRBJ2-5,TRBV24-1,ATSDIPQTGAQETQY
15,TRBJ1-3,TRBV5-6,ASTRVVDRGPGNTIY
14,TRBJ1-3,TRBV3-1/TRBV3-2,ASSHEGTGQGNTIY
12,TRBJ2-2,TRBV5-5,ASSNRGDTGELF
14,TRBJ1-2,TRBV25-1,ASSDFPLTGNYGYT
13,TRBJ1-3,TRBV7-2,ASSTDRVLGNTIY
11,TRBJ1-1,TRBV14,ASSQSREGEAF
9,TRBJ2-7,TRBV20-1,SANSRYEQY
12,TRBJ2-5,TRBV5-6,ASSLSGDLETQY
13,TRBJ1-6,TRBV11-2,ASSLEQGIHSPLH
12,TRBJ2-2,TRBV6-5,ASSYSGPTGELF
13,TRBJ1-6,TRBV5-6,ASSPGTGGNSPLH
11,TRBJ2-5,TRBV24-1,ATSEGGLGTQY
10,TRBJ2-7,TRBV10-3,AIRDTSYEQY
11,TRBJ2-3,TRBV9,ASGGRSTDTQY
12,TRBJ1-1,TRBV10-3,AISEQTMNTEAF
11,TRBJ1-1,TRBV7-9,ASSLVERVEAF
12,TRBJ1-3,TRBV6-6,ASTQTESGNTIY
13,TRBJ2-1,TRBV5-1,ASSLDRGGRYEQF
11,TRBJ1-3,TRBV5-6,ASSLKGSNTIY
14,TRBJ1-1,TRBV19,ASSIGRGRSNTEAF
14,TRBJ2-1,TRBV5-1,ASSSGTGSSYNEQF
11,TRBJ1-5,TRBV5-4,ASSPDRDQPQH